A selection of T cell receptor beta chains follows, all from one sample in a study of shared clonotypes between healthy human individuals. Repertoires were generated with immunoSEQ multiplex PCR, while TCRdb's copy carries only in-frame clones and drops some. The sample lists more than 2,000,000 clones, more than 80% occurring once. Sequencing was done on a sample of naive CD4+ T cells from PBMCs. The source is a man younger than 35 in good health. Some clones in this sample may be carry-over from other donors' samples. CDR3s include the opening cysteine and the closing phenylalanine or tryptophan. D genes are given only for firm matches.

cdr3_aa	j_call	v_call	d_call
CSGGTGGRTEAFF	TRBJ1-1	TRBV29-1	TRBD1
CASSFLGLTNTEAFF	TRBJ1-1	TRBV27	-
CAVGTGDGYTF	TRBJ1-2	TRBV10-3	-
CASKRGANTEAFF	TRBJ1-1	TRBV9	-
CASSESGRNQPQHF	TRBJ1-5	TRBV10-2	-
CASSSPGPDEQYF	TRBJ2-7	TRBV7-6	-
CASSLGSAGNSNQPQHF	TRBJ1-5	TRBV5-4	-
CASSHFRLEGGSYNEQFF	TRBJ2-1	TRBV7-9	-
CASSFYPDRADTQYF	TRBJ2-3	TRBV7-3	TRBD1
CASSSVRNTEAFF	TRBJ1-1	TRBV5-1	-
CASSIWGSRSIYEQYF	TRBJ2-7	TRBV19	-
CASSLTSATDTQYF	TRBJ2-3	TRBV7-9	TRBD2
CASSPPGQGINYGYTF	TRBJ1-2	TRBV18	TRBD1
CASSESRRLYSNQPQHF	TRBJ1-5	TRBV6-1	-
CAWTSSVDTQYF	TRBJ2-3	TRBV30	-
CASSDRQRTGELFF	TRBJ2-2	TRBV10-1	-
CASRLATNPYNEQFF	TRBJ2-1	TRBV4-2	TRBD2
CASTPGTSSYNEQFF	TRBJ2-1	TRBV2	TRBD2
CASSQTGTRQETQYF	TRBJ2-5	TRBV7-9	TRBD1
CASSPGVSYNEQFF	TRBJ2-1	TRBV7-3	-
CASSVGLGPSTDTQYF	TRBJ2-3	TRBV9	-
CASSARPLSDTDTQYF	TRBJ2-3	TRBV9	-
CASSLNRDTQYF	TRBJ2-3	TRBV5-8	-
CASRAPGHYGYTF	TRBJ1-2	TRBV6-5	-
CASSVAGGWAETQYF	TRBJ2-5	TRBV9	TRBD1
CATSGGQGAGANVLTF	TRBJ2-6	TRBV5-1	TRBD1
CASSDRLAGEANTGELFF	TRBJ2-2	TRBV2	TRBD2
CASSPPAGQRTDTQYF	TRBJ2-3	TRBV18	-
CASSPLGSTDTQYF	TRBJ2-3	TRBV18	-
CASSYSLAGGTYEQYF	TRBJ2-7	TRBV6-5	TRBD2